This record looks at one T cell receptor beta chain sequence and its context. Its cognate antigen is unknown. A read error is possible here, since a much larger clone lies one base away. Breast cancer patients provided tissue from their axillary draining lymph nodes. The sample belongs to a study of breast tumors, draining lymph nodes, adjacent tissues. Points from the study as a whole: That most tumor T cells come from lymph nodes remained unproven. Compared with basal-like, luminal-like tumors shared significantly more repertoire with nontumor tissue. Tumors had less TCR diversity than lymph nodes, more than nontumor tissue.

This CDR3 has 13 amino acids. The germline V gene has CDR1 DFQATT and CDR2 SNEGSKA (reference sequence). Trimming pared 0 bases from V and 4 bases from J, leaving 9 bases between. MiXCR, run by TCRdb on the multiplex PCR reads, gives a single entry per CDR3 protein. The table has under 150,000 distinct CDR3 sequences, around 20% seen once. The chain has TRBV20-1 and TRBJ1-2; D remains ambiguous. The sequencing input was axillary lymph node tissue. This TCR was recovered from a female donor with breast cancer. Some clones in this sample may be carry-over from other donors' samples. DNA of the CDR3: TGCAGTGCTAGAGATGGGGAGCCCTATGGCTACACCTTC. Its translation is CSARDGEPYGYTF.